The 15 T cell receptor beta chains presented below share a single source sample, sequenced in a study of CD8+CD57+ T cells in acquired aplastic anemia. All sequencing subjects had displayed CD8+CD57+ cell expansion on flow cytometry. Researchers used genomic DNA as the template to profile TCR beta VDJ and CDR3. TCRdb used MiXCR to reprocess the reads, holding one entry per CDR3 protein. The table lists under 350,000 distinct CDR3 sequences, under 65% of them singletons. What was sequenced was sorted CD4+, CD8+, or CD8+CD57+ T cells (not recorded which) from PBMCs. All receptors derive from a human donor with aplastic anemia.

This clonotype was observed at least ten times. V usage is TRBV7-8 and J usage is TRBJ1-6; D is undetermined. CDR3 length: 12 amino acids. Germline lookup yields CDR1 SGHVS and CDR2 FQNEAQ. The ends were cut back, 7 bases at V and 10 bases at J, with 11 bases in the middle. Here the CDR3 DNA reads TGTGCCAGCACCCGAGAGGAGTCACCCCTCCACTTT. It codes for CASTREESPLHF. The whole variable domain, remainder taken from reference TRBV7-8 and TRBJ1-6, is GAGVSQSPRYKVAKRGQDVALRCDPISGHVSLFWYQQALGQGPEFLTYFQNEAQLDKSGLPSDRFFAERPEGSVSTLKIQRTQQEDSAVYLCASTREESPLHFGNGTRLTVT.

This clonotype has ten or more counts. This chain links TRBV11-1 with TRBJ2-3; 12 bases match TRBD1. The junction had 11 bases not matched to a gene; V was cut back by 5 bases and J by 8 bases. Germline V CDR1 and CDR2: SGHAT, FQDESV (reference sequence). This CDR3 has 16 amino acids. The CDR3 spells CASSLYGTGGAGTQYF. CDR3 coding DNA: TGTGCCAGCAGCCTTTATGGGACAGGGGGCGCAGGTACGCAGTATTTT.

CDR3 in amino acids: CAISDGRTSGRYEQYF. The CDR3 DNA reads as TGTGCCATCAGTGACGGGAGGACTAGCGGGAGATACGAGCAGTACTTC. The rearrangement uses TRBV10-3 and TRBJ2-7; TRBD2 matches at 13 bases. Looked up from germline, CDR1 is ENHRY and CDR2 is SYGVKD. J lost 4 bases, V lost 3 bases, and 6 bases had no gene match. The CDR3 loop spans 16 amino acids.

V and J are TRBV7-9 and TRBJ2-7, with D unclear. Germline V CDR1 and CDR2: SEHNR, FQNEAQ (reference sequence). This CDR3 has 14 residues. V shed 6 bases and J shed 3 bases, with 15 bases lying between them. CDR3 nucleotide sequence: TGTGCCAGCAGTACAACCCGCCCCTTCTACGAGCAGTACTTC. It yields the protein CASSTTRPFYEQYF.

This clonotype was counted a few times. This chain links TRBV20-1 with TRBJ2-7; 7 bases are shared with TRBD1. Germline V gene lookup returns CDR1 DFQATT and CDR2 SNEGSKA (reference sequence). The V gene end was trimmed by 5 bases and the J gene end by 4 bases; junction bases not matched to a gene: 14. The CDR3 has 15 residues. The CDR3 DNA is TGCAGTGCTCAGAAACAGGGGTTACCCCCTTACGAGCAGTACTTC. It yields the protein CSAQKQGLPPYEQYF.

This clonotype was counted many times. This sequence joins TRBV14 and TRBJ2-1; 16 bases map to TRBD2. V lost 3 bases to trimming and J lost 0 bases; unmatched junction nucleotides: 14. There are 22 residues in the CDR3. Per the germline V gene, CDR1 is SGHDN and CDR2 is FVKESK. CDR3 coding DNA: TGTGCCAGCAGCCAGATATATAAAGGGACTAGCGGGGGGGGCAGCTCCTACAATGAGCAGTTCTTC. It encodes CASSQIYKGTSGGGSSYNEQFF.

The gene calls are TRBV9 and TRBJ2-7; 14 nucleotides align to TRBD2. The CDR3 contains 15 residues. The germline CDR1 and CDR2 sequences are SGDLS and YYNGEE. V was clipped by 2 bases and J by 5 bases; unmatched bases: 3. CDR3 coding DNA: TGTGCCAGCAGCGTTAGACTAGCGGGAGGGGACGAGCAGTACTTC. It encodes CASSVRLAGGDEQYF.

The gene calls are TRBV9 and TRBJ2-3; no clear D gene. The germline CDR1 and CDR2 sequences are SGDLS and YYNGEE. The CDR3 is 13 amino acids. V lost 4 bases and J 3 bases, leaving 9 bases between the germline ends. The CDR3 DNA is TGTGCCAGCAGCTTAATCTCGACAGATACGCAGTATTTT. Its translation: CASSLISTDTQYF.

V gene TRBV24-1 combines with J gene TRBJ2-1; 8 nucleotides align to TRBD1. CDR1 and CDR2 from the germline V gene are KGHDR and SFDVKD. The CDR3 covers 14 residues. V shed 6 bases and J 7 bases; nucleotides not matched to a gene: 7. CDR3 nucleotides: TGTGCCACCAGTTCTGGACAGGGCCAAAATGAGCAGTTCTTC. It translates to CATSSGQGQNEQFF.

The CDR3 DNA reads as TGTGCCAGCAGCCGAGACAGGGGAGACACTGAAGCTTTCTTT. Protein sequence: CASSRDRGDTEAFF. This chain joins TRBV9 and TRBJ1-1; 8 positions match TRBD1. The CDR3 loop spans 14 amino acids. The V gene's germline CDR1 is SGDLS and CDR2 YYNGEE. V dropped 4 bases and J dropped 3; count of bases not matched to a gene: 5.

Only a few counts were recorded for this clonotype. V and J are TRBV10-3 and TRBJ2-7; a weak D match, TRBD2 (6 bases). Germline V gives CDR1 ENHRY, CDR2 SYGVKD. This CDR3 is built from 13 residues. The CDR3 sequence is CASAGQGPYEQYF. In DNA, the CDR3 is TGTGCATCGGCGGGGCAGGGTCCCTACGAGCAGTACTTC.

The V gene is TRBV29-1, the J gene TRBJ1-3; possibly TRBD1 for D (5 bases). Per the germline V gene, CDR1 is SQVTM and CDR2 is ANQGSEA. V lost 7 bases to trimming and J lost 4 bases, with 14 bases between them. The CDR3 has 13 amino acids. CDR3 sequence: CSARGPQGNTIYF. The DNA of the CDR3 is TGCAGCGCCCGGGGCCCACAAGGAAACACCATATATTTT.

This clonotype was seen only a few times. The chain is built from TRBV7-6 and TRBJ1-4; 8 nucleotides line up with TRBD1. This CDR3 region has 16 residues. Trimming at V came to 5 bases and at J to 8 bases, leaving 13 bases not matched to a gene. Germline V gene lookup returns CDR1 SGHVS and CDR2 FNYEAQ. CDR3 DNA sequence: TGTGCCAGCAGCCTCGGAGGGCAGGGGGCTAGAGAAAAACTGTTTTTT. Translation gives CASSLGGQGAREKLFF.

About this clonotype itself: One end of the junction is discordant with germline, which a read error may explain. V usage is TRBV7-3 and J usage is TRBJ2-5; weak D call: TRBD1 (5 bases). This CDR3 is 15 amino acids long. In germline, CDR1 is SGHTA, CDR2 FQGTGA. CDR3 DNA: TGTGCCAGCAGCTTAGGACCTCAGGGTCCCGAGACCCGGTACTTC. Its protein product is CASSLGPQGPETRYF.

V and J are TRBV7-2 and TRBJ2-7, with no clear D. Per germline, CDR1 SGHTA and CDR2 FQGNSA. The CDR3 spans 13 residues. V shed 1 base and J shed 3 bases, with 7 bases lying between them. CDR3 in amino acids: CASSLGPIYEQYF. In DNA, the CDR3 is TGTGCCAGCAGCTTAGGACCCATCTACGAGCAGTACTTC.